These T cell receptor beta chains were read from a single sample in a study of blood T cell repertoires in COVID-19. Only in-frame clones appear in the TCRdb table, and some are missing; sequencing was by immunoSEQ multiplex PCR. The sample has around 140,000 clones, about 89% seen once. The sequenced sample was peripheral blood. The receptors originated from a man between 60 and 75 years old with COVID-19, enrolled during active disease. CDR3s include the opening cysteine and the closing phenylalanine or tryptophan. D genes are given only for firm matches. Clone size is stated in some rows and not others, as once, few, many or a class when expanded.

CDR3nt: TGTGCCAGCAGTTACCGGCAGGGTGCGGGCTACACCTTC
CDR3aa: CASSYRQGAGYTF
len: 13
abundance: NA
v_gene: TRBV6-2/TRBV6-3
j_gene: TRBJ1-2
d_gene: NA

CDR3nt: TGTGCCAGCAGCTTGGACCCTAGCGGGGGCCGCAGCACCGGGGAGCTGTTTTTT
CDR3aa: CASSLDPSGGRSTGELFF
len: 18
abundance: once
v_gene: TRBV5-4
j_gene: TRBJ2-2
d_gene: TRBD2

CDR3nt: TGCGCCAGCAGCTTAAAACAGGGGAGCTCTGGAAACACCATATATTTT
CDR3aa: CASSLKQGSSGNTIYF
len: 16
abundance: NA
v_gene: TRBV5-1
j_gene: TRBJ1-3
d_gene: TRBD1

CDR3nt: TGCGCCAGCAGCTTACCCCGGACAGAAAACTCCTACGAGCAGTACTTC
CDR3aa: CASSLPRTENSYEQYF
len: 16
abundance: once
v_gene: TRBV5-1
j_gene: TRBJ2-7
d_gene: NA

CDR3nt: TGTGCCTGGAGTAAACAACAGGTACCCGCTAACTATGGCTACACCTTC
CDR3aa: CAWSKQQVPANYGYTF
len: 16
abundance: NA
v_gene: TRBV30
j_gene: TRBJ1-2
d_gene: NA

CDR3nt: TGTGCCAGCAGTTTACTTGGGACAGGGGGCAGTGGGGCCAACGTCCTGACTTTC
CDR3aa: CASSLLGTGGSGANVLTF
len: 18
abundance: NA
v_gene: TRBV28
j_gene: TRBJ2-6
d_gene: TRBD1

CDR3nt: TGTGCCAGCACCACTAGCGGGGGGACGGAGACCCAGTACTTC
CDR3aa: CASTTSGGTETQYF
len: 14
abundance: NA
v_gene: TRBV6-5
j_gene: TRBJ2-5
d_gene: TRBD2

CDR3nt: TGTGCCAGCAGCGTGTCCGAAGAGACCCAGTACTTC
CDR3aa: CASSVSEETQYF
len: 12
abundance: NA
v_gene: TRBV9
j_gene: TRBJ2-5
d_gene: NA

CDR3nt: TGCGCCAGCAGCTTGGAGCCGACAGGGGATAATTCACCCCTCCACTTT
CDR3aa: CASSLEPTGDNSPLHF
len: 16
abundance: NA
v_gene: TRBV5-1
j_gene: TRBJ1-6
d_gene: TRBD1

CDR3nt: TGTGCCAGCAGTTTTGGACAGGTCCCAGCGGCTTTCTTT
CDR3aa: CASSFGQVPAAFF
len: 13
abundance: NA
v_gene: TRBV12-3/TRBV12-4
j_gene: TRBJ1-1
d_gene: TRBD1

CDR3nt: TGTGCCAGCAGCGATAAAGGGGGGGACTATGGCTACACCTTC
CDR3aa: CASSDKGGDYGYTF
len: 14
abundance: NA
v_gene: TRBV7-8
j_gene: TRBJ1-2
d_gene: NA

CDR3nt: TGTGCCAGCAGCTCGACGGGAGACAATGAGCAGTTCTTC
CDR3aa: CASSSTGDNEQFF
len: 13
abundance: NA
v_gene: TRBV5-6
j_gene: TRBJ2-1
d_gene: NA

CDR3nt: TGTGCCAGCAGTTACTCGGGGGGGAGCTCCTACAATGAGCAGTTCTTC
CDR3aa: CASSYSGGSSYNEQFF
len: 16
abundance: NA
v_gene: TRBV6-5
j_gene: TRBJ2-1
d_gene: TRBD2

CDR3nt: TGTGCCAGTAGTCGGGACAGGGTGACAGATACGCAGTATTTT
CDR3aa: CASSRDRVTDTQYF
len: 14
abundance: NA
v_gene: TRBV19
j_gene: TRBJ2-3
d_gene: TRBD1

CDR3nt: TGTGCCAGCTCACCGACCCGACAGGGAACCTCTGGAAACACCATATATTTT
CDR3aa: CASSPTRQGTSGNTIYF
len: 17
abundance: NA
v_gene: TRBV18
j_gene: TRBJ1-3
d_gene: TRBD1

CDR3nt: TGTGCCAGCTCCCGGTCTCCCGTCGCAACTAATGAAAAACTGTTTTTT
CDR3aa: CASSRSPVATNEKLFF
len: 16
abundance: NA
v_gene: TRBV18
j_gene: TRBJ1-4
d_gene: NA

CDR3nt: TGTGCCAGCAGCTTCCCTAACAGGGGGAATGGCTACACCTTC
CDR3aa: CASSFPNRGNGYTF
len: 14
abundance: NA
v_gene: TRBV5-4
j_gene: TRBJ1-2
d_gene: TRBD1

CDR3nt: TGTGCCAGCAGCCCATCCGGGACAGGGTTTTCTGAAGCTTTCTTT
CDR3aa: CASSPSGTGFSEAFF
len: 15
abundance: many
v_gene: TRBV7-3
j_gene: TRBJ1-1
d_gene: TRBD1

CDR3nt: TGCGCCAGCAGCTTGGTGGGACAGCCTAATGAAAAACTGTTTTTT
CDR3aa: CASSLVGQPNEKLFF
len: 15
abundance: once
v_gene: TRBV5-1
j_gene: TRBJ1-4
d_gene: TRBD1

CDR3nt: TGTGCCAGCAGCGTTCCCTCCCCTAATTCACCCCTCCACTTT
CDR3aa: CASSVPSPNSPLHF
len: 14
abundance: once
v_gene: TRBV9
j_gene: TRBJ1-6
d_gene: NA

CDR3nt: TGTGCCAGTAGTATAGCCGGGCGGGGAAGGGAGACAGATACGCAGTATTTT
CDR3aa: CASSIAGRGRETDTQYF
len: 17
abundance: NA
v_gene: TRBV19
j_gene: TRBJ2-3
d_gene: NA

CDR3nt: TGTGCCAGCAGCCTTCGGCAGACTAGCGGCAGTAATGAGCAGTTCTTC
CDR3aa: CASSLRQTSGSNEQFF
len: 16
abundance: NA
v_gene: TRBV5-4
j_gene: TRBJ2-1
d_gene: TRBD2

CDR3nt: TGCGCCAGCAGCCCCTGGACAGGGACGGGCGAGCAGTACTTC
CDR3aa: CASSPWTGTGEQYF
len: 14
abundance: NA
v_gene: TRBV5-1
j_gene: TRBJ2-7
d_gene: TRBD1

CDR3nt: TGTGCCACCAGACCGGGACAGGGAGTGAACACTGAAGCTTTCTTT
CDR3aa: CATRPGQGVNTEAFF
len: 15
abundance: NA
v_gene: TRBV24-1
j_gene: TRBJ1-1
d_gene: TRBD1

CDR3nt: TGCGCCAGCAGCTTGGCACTGCAACAGGGGAACACTGAAGCTTTCTTT
CDR3aa: CASSLALQQGNTEAFF
len: 16
abundance: NA
v_gene: TRBV5-1
j_gene: TRBJ1-1
d_gene: NA

CDR3nt: TGTGCCAGCAGTTTATTGCCGACAGGGGGTGGTGATGGCTACACCTTC
CDR3aa: CASSLLPTGGGDGYTF
len: 16
abundance: NA
v_gene: TRBV27
j_gene: TRBJ1-2
d_gene: TRBD1

CDR3nt: TGCAGCGTTACGACCGGGAGCTCCTATAATTCACCCCTCCACTTT
CDR3aa: CSVTTGSSYNSPLHF
len: 15
abundance: NA
v_gene: TRBV29-1
j_gene: TRBJ1-6
d_gene: NA

CDR3nt: TGTGCCAGCAGCCTGCGCAGGGGGTTGACTGAAGCTTTCTTT
CDR3aa: CASSLRRGLTEAFF
len: 14
abundance: NA
v_gene: TRBV14
j_gene: TRBJ1-1
d_gene: TRBD1

CDR3nt: TGCGCCAGCAGCCTGGGGACAGGCGGGACCCAGTACTTC
CDR3aa: CASSLGTGGTQYF
len: 13
abundance: NA
v_gene: TRBV5-1
j_gene: TRBJ2-5
d_gene: TRBD1

CDR3nt: TGTGCCACCAACGAGGTTTCAGGGAAGGGAGAGCAGTACTTC
CDR3aa: CATNEVSGKGEQYF
len: 14
abundance: NA
v_gene: TRBV2
j_gene: TRBJ2-7
d_gene: NA

CDR3nt: TGTGCCAGCAGTTACTCGAGCGGGACTAGAGGAGGTAATCAGCCCCAGCATTTT
CDR3aa: CASSYSSGTRGGNQPQHF
len: 18
abundance: NA
v_gene: TRBV6-2/TRBV6-3
j_gene: TRBJ1-5
d_gene: NA

CDR3nt: TGTGCCATCCTAGGGGGTCCGATGTCACCCCTCCACTTT
CDR3aa: CAILGGPMSPLHF
len: 13
abundance: NA
v_gene: TRBV6-5
j_gene: TRBJ1-6
d_gene: NA

CDR3nt: TGTGCCAGCAGCTTAGGTGACTCTAACTATGGCTACACCTTC
CDR3aa: CASSLGDSNYGYTF
len: 14
abundance: NA
v_gene: TRBV7-9
j_gene: TRBJ1-2
d_gene: NA

CDR3nt: TGTGCCAGCAGTGCGGGACAGGGAGGGACGACCCAGTACTTC
CDR3aa: CASSAGQGGTTQYF
len: 14
abundance: NA
v_gene: TRBV27
j_gene: TRBJ2-5
d_gene: TRBD1

CDR3nt: TGTGCCAGCAGCTCGGGGGACAGGGGGCATGGTGAAAAACTGTTTTTT
CDR3aa: CASSSGDRGHGEKLFF
len: 16
abundance: NA
v_gene: TRBV5-6
j_gene: TRBJ1-4
d_gene: TRBD1

CDR3nt: TGCGCCAGCAGCCAGGGGGCCGCTACCCCTGAAGCTTTCTTT
CDR3aa: CASSQGAATPEAFF
len: 14
abundance: once
v_gene: TRBV5-1
j_gene: TRBJ1-1
d_gene: TRBD1

CDR3nt: TGTGCCAGCCAGGACAGATCGGAAAAACTGTTTTTT
CDR3aa: CASQDRSEKLFF
len: 12
abundance: NA
v_gene: TRBV12-3/TRBV12-4
j_gene: TRBJ1-4
d_gene: NA

CDR3nt: TGTGCCAGCAGCCAAGACCCTAGGGGACAAGACGGCTACACCTTC
CDR3aa: CASSQDPRGQDGYTF
len: 15
abundance: few
v_gene: TRBV4-2
j_gene: TRBJ1-2
d_gene: NA

CDR3nt: TGCGCCAGCAGCTTGGTTGGACAGGGGGCGGAGACCCAGTACTTC
CDR3aa: CASSLVGQGAETQYF
len: 15
abundance: NA
v_gene: TRBV5-1
j_gene: TRBJ2-5
d_gene: TRBD1

CDR3nt: TGCGCCAGCAGTCAATCCCCCCGGCATCTAGACGAGCAGTACTTC
CDR3aa: CASSQSPRHLDEQYF
len: 15
abundance: NA
v_gene: TRBV23-1
j_gene: TRBJ2-7
d_gene: NA

CDR3nt: TGTGCCACCAGCATCAGCGGGTACTACGAGCAGTACTTC
CDR3aa: CATSISGYYEQYF
len: 13
abundance: NA
v_gene: TRBV15
j_gene: TRBJ2-7
d_gene: NA

CDR3nt: TGTGCCAGCAGACCAGGGGGCGCTTATAATTCACCCCTCCACTTT
CDR3aa: CASRPGGAYNSPLHF
len: 15
abundance: NA
v_gene: TRBV6-5
j_gene: TRBJ1-6
d_gene: TRBD1

CDR3nt: TGTGCCAGCAGGTTACAGGGTGAGGGCTATGGCTACACCTTC
CDR3aa: CASRLQGEGYGYTF
len: 14
abundance: NA
v_gene: TRBV3-1/TRBV3-2
j_gene: TRBJ1-2
d_gene: NA

CDR3nt: TGTGCCACCAGCCCCCGGACTAGCGGGGGAGGAAATGAGCAGTTCTTC
CDR3aa: CATSPRTSGGGNEQFF
len: 16
abundance: NA
v_gene: TRBV15
j_gene: TRBJ2-1
d_gene: TRBD2

CDR3nt: TGTGCCAGCAGTTTCGGTGGTAGCTATGGCTACACCTTC
CDR3aa: CASSFGGSYGYTF
len: 13
abundance: NA
v_gene: TRBV6-5
j_gene: TRBJ1-2
d_gene: NA

CDR3nt: TGTGCCAGTAGTGTCTCGACAGGGTCCCTTAACTATGGCTACACCTTC
CDR3aa: CASSVSTGSLNYGYTF
len: 16
abundance: NA
v_gene: TRBV19
j_gene: TRBJ1-2
d_gene: TRBD1

CDR3nt: TGTGCCAGCTCACCCCGGGCAGGACAGGGCTATGGCTACACCTTC
CDR3aa: CASSPRAGQGYGYTF
len: 15
abundance: NA
v_gene: TRBV18
j_gene: TRBJ1-2
d_gene: TRBD1

CDR3nt: TGTGCCAGCAGCCCACAGAGTGCCCTGGCGCTTGGGCAGTACTTC
CDR3aa: CASSPQSALALGQYF
len: 15
abundance: NA
v_gene: TRBV7-9
j_gene: TRBJ2-7
d_gene: NA

CDR3nt: TGTGCCAGCAGACCTACGACAGGATGGGTCTACGAGCAGTACTTC
CDR3aa: CASRPTTGWVYEQYF
len: 15
abundance: NA
v_gene: TRBV2
j_gene: TRBJ2-7
d_gene: NA